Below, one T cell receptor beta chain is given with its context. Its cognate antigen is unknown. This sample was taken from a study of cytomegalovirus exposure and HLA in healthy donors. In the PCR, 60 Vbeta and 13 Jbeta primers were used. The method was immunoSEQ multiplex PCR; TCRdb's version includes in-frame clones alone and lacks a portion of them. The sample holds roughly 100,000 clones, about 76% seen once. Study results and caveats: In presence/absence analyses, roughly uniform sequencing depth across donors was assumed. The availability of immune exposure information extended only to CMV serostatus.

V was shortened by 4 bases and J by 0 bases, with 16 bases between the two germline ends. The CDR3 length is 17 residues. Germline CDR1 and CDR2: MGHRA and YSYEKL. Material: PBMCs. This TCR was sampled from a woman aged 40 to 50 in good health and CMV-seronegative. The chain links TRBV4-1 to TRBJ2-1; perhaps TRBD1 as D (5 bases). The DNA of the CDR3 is TGCGCCAGCAGCCTTTTAACCGGACATAGCTCCTACAATGAGCAGTTCTTC. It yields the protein CASSLLTGHSSYNEQFF.